The entry below describes one T cell receptor (beta chain). Its antigen is not known. This entry belongs to a study of shared clonotypes between healthy human individuals. Naive-designated CD8 cells lacked CD45RO, were positively enriched for CCR7, and omitted terminally differentiated effector memory CD45RA+ cells. Profiled with immunoSEQ multiplex PCR; TCRdb holds only in-frame clones, not every one. The repertoire includes more than 2 million clones, around 95% of them detected once, and under 2% sits in the top ten. V was pared by 4 bases and J by 2 bases, with 17 bases between. Germline assignment: CDR1 SGDLS and CDR2 YYNGEE. CDR3 size: 16 residues. General study findings and limits: Across several donors, naive CD4 shared 5% to 6%, naive CD8 over 3%, memory CD4 approximately 2.5%, memory CD8 0.4% to 0.5%.

This TCR was sampled from a man aged 18-30 years in good health. Some clones in this sample may be carry-over from other donors' samples. The sample comprised naive CD8+ T cells from PBMCs. The gene calls are TRBV9 and TRBJ2-3; TRBD1 is a possible D gene (7 bases). The CDR3 loop is CASSPRGAASTDTQYF. Written as DNA, the CDR3 is TGTGCCAGCAGCCCCAGGGGGGCAGCATCCACAGATACGCAGTATTTT.